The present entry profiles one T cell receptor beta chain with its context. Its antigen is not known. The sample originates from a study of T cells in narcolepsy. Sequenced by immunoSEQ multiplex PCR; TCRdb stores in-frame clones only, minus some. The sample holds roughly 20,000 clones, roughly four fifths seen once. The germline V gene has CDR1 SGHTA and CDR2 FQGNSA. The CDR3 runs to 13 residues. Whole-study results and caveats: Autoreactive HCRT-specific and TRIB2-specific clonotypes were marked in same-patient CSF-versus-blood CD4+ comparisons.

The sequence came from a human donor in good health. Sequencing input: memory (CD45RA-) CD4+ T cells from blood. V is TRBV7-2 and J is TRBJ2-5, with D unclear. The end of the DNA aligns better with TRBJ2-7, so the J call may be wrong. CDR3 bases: TGTGCCAGCGGAAACACGGACTCCTACGAGCAGTACTTC. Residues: CASGNTDSYEQYF.